This is a list of T cell receptor beta chains from one sample in a study of blood T cell repertoires in COVID-19. Sequencing was performed with immunoSEQ multiplex PCR; in TCRdb, only in-frame clones are kept and a portion is missing. The sample has fewer than 200,000 clones; over 65% are singletons. The sequencing sample was made of peripheral blood. Receptor source: a man aged 60-69 years with acute or convalescent COVID-19. Each CDR3 is given with its conserved first and last residue. D genes are given only for firm matches. Size values are once, few and many counts, or a class for expanded clones, and some rows have none.

clone_size: NA
j_call: TRBJ2-3
d_call: NA
v_call: TRBV2
cdr3_nt: TGTGCCAGTCGTCGGGGGGCCGGGACAGATACGCAGTATTTT
cdr3_aa: CASRRGAGTDTQYF

clone_size: NA
j_call: TRBJ2-6
d_call: NA
v_call: TRBV10-3
cdr3_nt: TGTGCCATCAGAGACGACAGAGCGGGGGCCAACGTCCTGACTTTC
cdr3_aa: CAIRDDRAGANVLTF

clone_size: NA
j_call: TRBJ2-7
d_call: NA
v_call: TRBV10-1
cdr3_nt: TGCGCCAGCAGTCGGGATTCCTACGAGCAGTACTTC
cdr3_aa: CASSRDSYEQYF

clone_size: NA
j_call: TRBJ1-2
d_call: TRBD1
v_call: TRBV19
cdr3_nt: TGTGCCAGTAGTATCAGGGGGCCTGGCTATGGCTACACCTTC
cdr3_aa: CASSIRGPGYGYTF

clone_size: once
j_call: TRBJ1-2
d_call: TRBD1
v_call: TRBV4-2
cdr3_nt: TGTGCCAGCAGCCAACCTGACAGGGCTAACTATGGCTACACCTTC
cdr3_aa: CASSQPDRANYGYTF

clone_size: once
j_call: TRBJ2-2
d_call: TRBD1
v_call: TRBV3-1/TRBV3-2
cdr3_nt: TGTGCCAGCATCTTGACAGGGGGCACCGGGGAGCTGTTTTTT
cdr3_aa: CASILTGGTGELFF

clone_size: NA
j_call: TRBJ2-7
d_call: NA
v_call: TRBV19
cdr3_nt: TGTGCCAGTAGTCCAGGAGGGGGGGCGCGGGCGTCGGGGCAGTACTTC
cdr3_aa: CASSPGGGARASGQYF

clone_size: once
j_call: TRBJ1-2
d_call: TRBD1
v_call: TRBV7-9
cdr3_nt: TGTGCCAGCAGCTTAGACGCGGGGACAGGGAGAAACTATGGCTACACCTTC
cdr3_aa: CASSLDAGTGRNYGYTF

clone_size: NA
j_call: TRBJ1-5
d_call: NA
v_call: TRBV19
cdr3_nt: TGTGCCAGTAGTATAGTAGAGCGGCAGCCCCAGCATTTT
cdr3_aa: CASSIVERQPQHF

clone_size: NA
j_call: TRBJ1-2
d_call: NA
v_call: TRBV11-2
cdr3_nt: TGTGCCAGCAGCTTAGAAGGAGCCCCGAACTATGGCTACACCTTC
cdr3_aa: CASSLEGAPNYGYTF

clone_size: few
j_call: TRBJ2-7
d_call: NA
v_call: TRBV14
cdr3_nt: TGTGCCAGCAGCCAAAGTCACAGGGCCTACGAGCAGTACTTC
cdr3_aa: CASSQSHRAYEQYF

clone_size: NA
j_call: TRBJ2-7
d_call: NA
v_call: TRBV6-6
cdr3_nt: TGTGCCAGCAGTTCCCCCTCTGGCGGGCTCGAGCAGTACTTC
cdr3_aa: CASSSPSGGLEQYF

clone_size: NA
j_call: TRBJ1-1
d_call: NA
v_call: TRBV12-3/TRBV12-4
cdr3_nt: TGTGCCAGCAGCTACGCCGGGAGTGAAGCTTTCTTT
cdr3_aa: CASSYAGSEAFF

clone_size: once
j_call: TRBJ1-6
d_call: NA
v_call: TRBV9
cdr3_nt: TGTGCCAGCAGCGGGGGACAAGTGGACAATTCACCCCTCCACTTT
cdr3_aa: CASSGGQVDNSPLHF

clone_size: NA
j_call: TRBJ1-2
d_call: NA
v_call: TRBV6-5
cdr3_nt: TGTGCCAGCAGTTACAGGGGGGGGTATGGCTACACCTTC
cdr3_aa: CASSYRGGYGYTF

clone_size: NA
j_call: TRBJ2-4
d_call: TRBD1
v_call: TRBV6-6
cdr3_nt: TGTGCCAGCAGTTTCAGGGGGACCAAAAACATTCAGTACTTC
cdr3_aa: CASSFRGTKNIQYF

clone_size: few
j_call: TRBJ2-1
d_call: TRBD2
v_call: TRBV11-2
cdr3_nt: TGTGCCAGCAGCTTAGATCGTCTAGCGGGGCCCGGAGGTGAGCAGTTCTTC
cdr3_aa: CASSLDRLAGPGGEQFF

clone_size: NA
j_call: TRBJ2-5
d_call: TRBD2
v_call: TRBV5-4
cdr3_nt: TGTGCCAGCAGCTTGGCGTCTGCGGGGGGGCGAGAGACCCAGTACTTC
cdr3_aa: CASSLASAGGRETQYF

clone_size: NA
j_call: TRBJ1-1
d_call: NA
v_call: TRBV5-1
cdr3_nt: TGCGCCAGCAGCTCACAGGATTCGAACACTGAAGCTTTCTTT
cdr3_aa: CASSSQDSNTEAFF

clone_size: NA
j_call: TRBJ2-7
d_call: NA
v_call: TRBV6-5
cdr3_nt: TGTGCCAGCAGCCGGAGCCGGGACTACGAGCAGTACTTC
cdr3_aa: CASSRSRDYEQYF

clone_size: NA
j_call: TRBJ1-4
d_call: TRBD1
v_call: TRBV24-1
cdr3_nt: TGTGCCACCAGTGATTGGGGACAGGGGGAGGAAAAACTGTTTTTT
cdr3_aa: CATSDWGQGEEKLFF

clone_size: NA
j_call: TRBJ1-1
d_call: NA
v_call: TRBV18
cdr3_nt: TGTGCCAGCTCACCGGGGGGGATGAACACTGAAGCTTTCTTT
cdr3_aa: CASSPGGMNTEAFF

clone_size: NA
j_call: TRBJ2-7
d_call: TRBD1
v_call: TRBV7-3
cdr3_nt: TGTGCCAGCAGCTTATATCGGACAGGCGAGCAGTACTTC
cdr3_aa: CASSLYRTGEQYF

clone_size: NA
j_call: TRBJ2-5
d_call: NA
v_call: TRBV7-3
cdr3_nt: TGTGCCAGCAGCTCAAACGGACTGCGCCAAGAGACCCAGTACTTC
cdr3_aa: CASSSNGLRQETQYF

clone_size: NA
j_call: TRBJ1-4
d_call: NA
v_call: TRBV27
cdr3_nt: TGTGCCAGCAGTTTAGATGGCCGGGGGAATGAAAAACTGTTTTTT
cdr3_aa: CASSLDGRGNEKLFF

clone_size: once
j_call: TRBJ2-7
d_call: TRBD1
v_call: TRBV15
cdr3_nt: TGTGCCACCAGCACCCCCAGCTCAAGGGGGCTCTACGAGCAGTACTTC
cdr3_aa: CATSTPSSRGLYEQYF

clone_size: NA
j_call: TRBJ1-2
d_call: TRBD1
v_call: TRBV14
cdr3_nt: TGTGCCAGCAGCCATCCATCCCGGACAGGGAACCCTTATGGCTACACCTTC
cdr3_aa: CASSHPSRTGNPYGYTF

clone_size: NA
j_call: TRBJ2-2
d_call: NA
v_call: TRBV10-3
cdr3_nt: TGTGCCATCAGTGTTCAGGGTGGGACCGGGGAGCTGTTTTTT
cdr3_aa: CAISVQGGTGELFF

clone_size: NA
j_call: TRBJ2-2
d_call: NA
v_call: TRBV11-2
cdr3_nt: TGTGCCAGCACCCCGAGGGTCACCGGGGAGCTGTTTTTT
cdr3_aa: CASTPRVTGELFF

clone_size: NA
j_call: TRBJ2-7
d_call: NA
v_call: TRBV18
cdr3_nt: TGTGCCAGCTCACCGTCGGAAAGAATGGAGGCCGAGCAGTACTTC
cdr3_aa: CASSPSERMEAEQYF

clone_size: NA
j_call: TRBJ2-3
d_call: TRBD1
v_call: TRBV28
cdr3_nt: TGTGCCAGCAGTACACCCGGGACAGGGGGCGATTCAGATACGCAGTATTTT
cdr3_aa: CASSTPGTGGDSDTQYF

clone_size: once
j_call: TRBJ2-1
d_call: NA
v_call: TRBV28
cdr3_nt: TGTGCCAGCAGTTTTGGGGAGCGGTGCTTCTTC
cdr3_aa: CASSFGERCFF

clone_size: NA
j_call: TRBJ2-5
d_call: TRBD1
v_call: TRBV28
cdr3_nt: TGTGCCAGCAGTTTAAGAATGATCAGGGACAGGGGTGTCGGGGCCCAGTACTTC
cdr3_aa: CASSLRMIRDRGVGAQYF

clone_size: few
j_call: TRBJ2-2
d_call: TRBD1
v_call: TRBV4-2
cdr3_nt: TGTGCCAGCAGCCAGGACCGGACAGGAAGGAGCACCGGGGAGCTGTTTTTT
cdr3_aa: CASSQDRTGRSTGELFF

clone_size: NA
j_call: TRBJ2-3
d_call: NA
v_call: TRBV2
cdr3_nt: TGTGCCAGCAGTGCGTTCAGGGCTGGCACAGATACGCAGTATTTT
cdr3_aa: CASSAFRAGTDTQYF

clone_size: few
j_call: TRBJ1-1
d_call: TRBD1
v_call: TRBV12-3/TRBV12-4
cdr3_nt: TGTGCCAGCAGTCTACAACAGGGGCTGTGGGCTTTCTTT
cdr3_aa: CASSLQQGLWAFF

clone_size: NA
j_call: TRBJ1-6
d_call: NA
v_call: TRBV21-1
cdr3_nt: TGTGCCAGCAGCAAAGGGACAGGGGAACGTAGCTTCGCAGGTACACCCCTCCACTTT
cdr3_aa: CASSKGTGERSFAGTPLHF

clone_size: NA
j_call: TRBJ2-3
d_call: NA
v_call: TRBV7-2
cdr3_nt: TGTGCCAGCAGCCTCAGGGCTAGCACAGATACGCAGTATTTT
cdr3_aa: CASSLRASTDTQYF

clone_size: NA
j_call: TRBJ2-1
d_call: NA
v_call: TRBV12-5
cdr3_nt: TGTGCTAGTGCCGTCCCTAGTGACCTCCCCTACAATGAGCAGTTCTTC
cdr3_aa: CASAVPSDLPYNEQFF

clone_size: NA
j_call: TRBJ2-5
d_call: TRBD1
v_call: TRBV5-1
cdr3_nt: TGCGCCAGCAGCGGTGGGACAGGGGGCCAAGAGACCCAGTACTTC
cdr3_aa: CASSGGTGGQETQYF

clone_size: NA
j_call: TRBJ2-3
d_call: TRBD2
v_call: TRBV6-1
cdr3_nt: TGTGCCAGCAGTGAAGTAGGCGGGGGGCTTAGCACAGATACGCAGTATTTT
cdr3_aa: CASSEVGGGLSTDTQYF

clone_size: many
j_call: TRBJ2-1
d_call: NA
v_call: TRBV3-1/TRBV3-2
cdr3_nt: TGTGCCAGCAGCCAGGAGGCCATCTCTGATGAGCAGTTCTTC
cdr3_aa: CASSQEAISDEQFF

clone_size: NA
j_call: TRBJ1-6
d_call: TRBD1
v_call: TRBV7-8
cdr3_nt: TGTGCCAGCAGCTCAGGACAGGGCAGCTCCTATAATTCACCCCTCCACTTT
cdr3_aa: CASSSGQGSSYNSPLHF

clone_size: NA
j_call: TRBJ1-2
d_call: NA
v_call: TRBV5-1
cdr3_nt: TGCGCCAGCAGCCCGCGGGGGGGGAACTATGGCTACACCTTC
cdr3_aa: CASSPRGGNYGYTF

clone_size: NA
j_call: TRBJ1-4
d_call: NA
v_call: TRBV18
cdr3_nt: TGTGCCAGCTCACCAATAGGATCCCAGGCTAATGAAAAACTGTTTTTT
cdr3_aa: CASSPIGSQANEKLFF

clone_size: NA
j_call: TRBJ2-5
d_call: TRBD1
v_call: TRBV18
cdr3_nt: TGTGCCAGCTCACCCCTGACAGGGTCTGTTTCCGAGACCCAGTACTTC
cdr3_aa: CASSPLTGSVSETQYF

clone_size: NA
j_call: TRBJ2-1
d_call: TRBD1
v_call: TRBV7-2
cdr3_nt: TGTGCCAGCAGCTTTGACAGGGGGGCGATTAATGAGCAGTTCTTC
cdr3_aa: CASSFDRGAINEQFF